Below are 4 T cell receptor beta chains sequenced from a single sample in a study of cytomegalovirus exposure and HLA in healthy donors. TCRdb's table, derived via immunoSEQ multiplex PCR, lists solely in-frame clones and lacks some. This table has about 95,000 clones, roughly 85% appearing once. Sequenced: PBMCs. Receptors were obtained from a man aged 18 to 29 in good health and CMV-seropositive.

In DNA, the CDR3 is TGTGCCAGTAGTATTTCCCCAGGTTTGATAACCTTC. Residues: CASSISPGLITF. The chain is built from TRBV19 and TRBJ1-2; D is ambiguous. V was trimmed by 3 bases and J by 14 bases, leaving 16 bases between them. This CDR3 contains 12 residues. CDR1 and CDR2 (germline): LNHDA, SQIVND (reference sequence). Drawing the rest from reference TRBV19 and TRBJ1-2, the complete variable domain is DGGITQSPKYLFRKEGQNVTLSCEQNLNHDAMYWYRQDPGQGLRLIYYSQIVNDFQKGDIAEGYSVSREKKESFPLTVTSAQKNPTAFYLCASSISPGLITFGSGTRLTVV.

J is TRBJ2-7 and V is TRBV7-7; 10 positions agree with TRBD1. V lost 3 bases and J lost 5; bases outside the gene matches: 4. The CDR3 covers 14 residues. Germline V lookup: CDR1 SSHAT, CDR2 FNYEAQ (reference sequence). The CDR3 nucleotides read TGTGCCAGCAGCTTTCGGGACAGGGGACACGAGCAGTACGTC. Translated: CASSFRDRGHEQYV.

This clone was picked up one time. This chain uses TRBV6-6 with TRBJ1-2, with 9 bases aligning to TRBD1. Germline lookup yields CDR1 MNHNY and CDR2 SVGAGI (reference sequence). The CDR3 length is 14 residues. The V and J ends lost 4 bases and 8 bases, in that order; junction bases with no gene match: 8. CDR3 loop: CASSSRDREIGYTF. Written as DNA, the CDR3 is TGTGCCAGCAGTTCCCGGGACAGGGAAATCGGCTACACCTTC.

The gene calls are TRBV15 and TRBJ1-2; D is ambiguous. The germline V and J ends were trimmed by 5 bases and 5 bases, with 9 bases remaining between them. CDR3 length: 12 residues. CDR1 is LNHNV, CDR2 YYDKDF, per germline (reference sequence). CDR3 nucleotide sequence: TGTGCCACCAGCTTAGACTTTTATGGCTACACCTTC. Amino acids: CATSLDFYGYTF. Full variable domain (outside the CDR3, taken from reference TRBV15 and TRBJ1-2): DAMVIQNPRYQVTQFGKPVTLSCSQTLNHNVMYWYQQKSSQAPKLLFHYYDKDFNNEADTPDNFQSRRPNTSFCFLDIRSPGLGDTAMYLCATSLDFYGYTFGSGTRLTVV.